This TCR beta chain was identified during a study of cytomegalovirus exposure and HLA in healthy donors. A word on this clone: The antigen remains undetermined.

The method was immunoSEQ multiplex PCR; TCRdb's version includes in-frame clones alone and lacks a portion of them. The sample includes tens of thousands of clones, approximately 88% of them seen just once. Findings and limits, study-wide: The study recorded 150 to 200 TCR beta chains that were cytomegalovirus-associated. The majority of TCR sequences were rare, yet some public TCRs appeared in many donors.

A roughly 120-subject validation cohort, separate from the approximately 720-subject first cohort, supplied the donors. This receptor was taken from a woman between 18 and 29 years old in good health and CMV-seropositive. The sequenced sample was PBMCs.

The CDR3 nucleotides are TGTGCCAGCCGGCAGGGGGCTGGGGAGACCCAGTACTTC. Translation gives CASRQGAGETQYF. The rearrangement joins TRBV25-1 to TRBJ2-5, with 8 bases matching TRBD1. Losses at the gene ends were 8 bases for V and 5 bases for J; bases not matched to a gene: 7. Germline V CDR1 and CDR2: MGHDK, SYGVNS. CDR3 size: 13 residues.